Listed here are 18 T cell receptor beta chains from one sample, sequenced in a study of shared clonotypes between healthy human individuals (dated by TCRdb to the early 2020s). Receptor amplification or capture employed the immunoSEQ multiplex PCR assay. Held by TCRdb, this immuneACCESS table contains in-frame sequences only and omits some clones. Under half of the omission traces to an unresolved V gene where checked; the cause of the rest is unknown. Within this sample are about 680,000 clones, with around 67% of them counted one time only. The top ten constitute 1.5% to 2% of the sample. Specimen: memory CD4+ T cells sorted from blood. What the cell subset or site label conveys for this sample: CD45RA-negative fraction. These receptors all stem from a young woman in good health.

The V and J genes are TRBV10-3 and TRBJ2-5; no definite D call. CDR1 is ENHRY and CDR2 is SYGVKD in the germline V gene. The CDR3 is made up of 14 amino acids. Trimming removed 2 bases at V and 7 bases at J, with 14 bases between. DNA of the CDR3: TGTGCCATCAGTGAGACCGGCCAGCTCGGGACCCAGTACTTC. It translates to CAISETGQLGTQYF.

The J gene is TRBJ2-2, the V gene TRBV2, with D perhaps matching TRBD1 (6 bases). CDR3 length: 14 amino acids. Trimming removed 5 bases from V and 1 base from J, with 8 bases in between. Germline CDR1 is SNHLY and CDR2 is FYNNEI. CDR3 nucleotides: TGTGCCAGCAGTTTCAGGGGGAACACCGGGGAGCTGTTTTTT. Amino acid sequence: CASSFRGNTGELFF.

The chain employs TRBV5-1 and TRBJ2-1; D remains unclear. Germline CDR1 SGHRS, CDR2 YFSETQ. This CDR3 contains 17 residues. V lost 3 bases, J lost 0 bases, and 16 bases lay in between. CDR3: CASSSSLLRSSYNEQFF. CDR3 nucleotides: TGCGCCAGCAGCTCCTCCCTCCTCCGGAGCTCCTACAATGAGCAGTTCTTC.

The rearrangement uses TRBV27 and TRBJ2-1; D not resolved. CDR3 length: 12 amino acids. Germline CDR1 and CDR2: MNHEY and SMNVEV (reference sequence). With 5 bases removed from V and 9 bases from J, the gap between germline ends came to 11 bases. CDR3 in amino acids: CASSLGMGEQFF. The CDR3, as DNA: TGTGCCAGCAGTCTAGGGATGGGTGAGCAGTTCTTC.

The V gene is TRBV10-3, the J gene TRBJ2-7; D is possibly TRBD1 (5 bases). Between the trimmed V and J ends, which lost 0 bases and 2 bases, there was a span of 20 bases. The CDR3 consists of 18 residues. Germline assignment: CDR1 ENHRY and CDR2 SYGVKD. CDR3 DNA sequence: TGTGCCATCAGTGAGTCGATCCAGGGCGGAGCTTACGCCTACGAGCAGTACTTC. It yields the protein CAISESIQGGAYAYEQYF.

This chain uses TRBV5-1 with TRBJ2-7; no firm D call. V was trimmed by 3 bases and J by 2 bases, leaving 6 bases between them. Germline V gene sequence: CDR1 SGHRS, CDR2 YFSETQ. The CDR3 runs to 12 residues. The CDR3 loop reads CASSSTAYEQYF. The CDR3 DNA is TGCGCCAGCAGCTCCACAGCCTACGAGCAGTACTTC.

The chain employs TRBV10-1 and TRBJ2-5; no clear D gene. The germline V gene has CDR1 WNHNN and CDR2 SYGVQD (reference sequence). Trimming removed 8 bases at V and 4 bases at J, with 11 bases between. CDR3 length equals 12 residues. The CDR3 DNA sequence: TGCGCCAGCGGGCCCGCCCGAGAGACCCAGTACTTC. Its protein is CASGPARETQYF.

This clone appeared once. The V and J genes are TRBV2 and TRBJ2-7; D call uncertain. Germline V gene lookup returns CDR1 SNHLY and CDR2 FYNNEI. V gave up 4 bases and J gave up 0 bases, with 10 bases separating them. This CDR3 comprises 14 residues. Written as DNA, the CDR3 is TGTGCCAGCAGTGTGCTTGTTGCCTCCTACGAGCAGTACTTC. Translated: CASSVLVASYEQYF.

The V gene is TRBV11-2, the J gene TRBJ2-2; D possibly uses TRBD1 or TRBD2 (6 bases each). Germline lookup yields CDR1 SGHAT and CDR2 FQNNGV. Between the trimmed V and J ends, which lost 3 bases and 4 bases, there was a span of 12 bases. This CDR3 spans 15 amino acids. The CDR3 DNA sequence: TGTGCCAGCAGCTTCAGGGGAGCGGGCACCGGGGAGCTGTTTTTT. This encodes CASSFRGAGTGELFF.

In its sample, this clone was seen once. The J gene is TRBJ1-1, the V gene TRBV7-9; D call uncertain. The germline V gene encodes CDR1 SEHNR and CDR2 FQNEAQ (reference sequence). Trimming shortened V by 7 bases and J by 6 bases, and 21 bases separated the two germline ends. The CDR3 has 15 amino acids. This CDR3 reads CASTARGIQFAEAFF. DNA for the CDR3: TGTGCCAGCACCGCGCGGGGTATACAGTTCGCTGAAGCTTTCTTT.

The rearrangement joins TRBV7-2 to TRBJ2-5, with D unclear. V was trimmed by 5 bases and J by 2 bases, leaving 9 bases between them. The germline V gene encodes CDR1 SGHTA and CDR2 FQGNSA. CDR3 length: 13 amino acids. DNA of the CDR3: TGTGCCAGCAGCGGCAACGGTCAAGAGACCCAGTACTTC. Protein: CASSGNGQETQYF.

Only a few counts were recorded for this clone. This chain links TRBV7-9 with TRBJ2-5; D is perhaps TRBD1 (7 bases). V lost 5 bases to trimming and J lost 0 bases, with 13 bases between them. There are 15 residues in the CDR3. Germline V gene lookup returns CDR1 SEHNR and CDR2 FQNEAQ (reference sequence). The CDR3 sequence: CASSRGTVYQETQYF. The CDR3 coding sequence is TGTGCCAGCAGCCGCGGGACAGTGTACCAAGAGACCCAGTACTTC.

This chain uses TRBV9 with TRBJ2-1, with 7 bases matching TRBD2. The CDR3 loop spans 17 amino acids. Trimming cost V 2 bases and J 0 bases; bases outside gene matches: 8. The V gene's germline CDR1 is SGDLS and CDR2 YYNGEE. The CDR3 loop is CASSVFSGFSSYNEQFF. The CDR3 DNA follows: TGTGCCAGCAGCGTCTTTAGCGGGTTCAGCTCCTACAATGAGCAGTTCTTC.

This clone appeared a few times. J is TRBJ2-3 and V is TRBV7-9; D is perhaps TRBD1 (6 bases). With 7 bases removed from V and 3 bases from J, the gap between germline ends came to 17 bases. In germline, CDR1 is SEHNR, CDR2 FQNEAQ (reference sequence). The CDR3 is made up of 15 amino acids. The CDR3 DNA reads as TGTGCCAGCAATTGGGGACAATTAGGGACAGATACGCAGTATTTT. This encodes CASNWGQLGTDTQYF.

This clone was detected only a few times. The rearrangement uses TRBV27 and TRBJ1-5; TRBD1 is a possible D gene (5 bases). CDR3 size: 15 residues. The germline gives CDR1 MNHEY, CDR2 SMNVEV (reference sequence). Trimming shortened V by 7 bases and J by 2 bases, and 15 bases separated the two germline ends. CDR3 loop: CASTPTGAGNQPQHF. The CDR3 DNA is TGTGCCAGCACCCCAACCGGGGCGGGCAATCAGCCCCAGCATTTT.

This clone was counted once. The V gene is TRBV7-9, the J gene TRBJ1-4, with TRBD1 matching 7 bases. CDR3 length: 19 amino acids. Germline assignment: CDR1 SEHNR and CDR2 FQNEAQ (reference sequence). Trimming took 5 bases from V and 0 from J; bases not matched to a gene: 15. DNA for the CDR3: TGTGCCAGCAGCCTTACCTTCGGGGACAGTACTGCAACTAATGAAAAACTGTTTTTT. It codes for CASSLTFGDSTATNEKLFF.

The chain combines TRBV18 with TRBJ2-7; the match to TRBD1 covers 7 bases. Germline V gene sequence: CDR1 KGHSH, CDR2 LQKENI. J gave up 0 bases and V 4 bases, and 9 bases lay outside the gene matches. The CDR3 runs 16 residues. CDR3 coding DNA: TGTGCCAGCTCACTGATGCCGGGACAGAGCTCCTACGAGCAGTACTTC. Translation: CASSLMPGQSSYEQYF. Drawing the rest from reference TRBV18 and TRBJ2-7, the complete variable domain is NAGVMQNPRHLVRRRGQEARLRCSPMKGHSHVYWYRQLPEEGLKFMVYLQKENIIDESGMPKERFSAEFPKEGPSILRIQQVVRGDSAAYFCASSLMPGQSSYEQYFGPGTRLTVT.

The CDR3 DNA is TGCGCCAGCAGCCAAACGCGCCTAGCGGGAGCCTCCTACAATGAGCAGTTCTTC. This codes for CASSQTRLAGASYNEQFF. The chain employs TRBV4-1 and TRBJ2-1, with 10 bases matching TRBD2. V lost 2 bases and J lost 0; bases outside the gene matches: 7. Germline-derived CDR1 and CDR2 are MGHRA and YSYEKL. CDR3 length: 18 amino acids.